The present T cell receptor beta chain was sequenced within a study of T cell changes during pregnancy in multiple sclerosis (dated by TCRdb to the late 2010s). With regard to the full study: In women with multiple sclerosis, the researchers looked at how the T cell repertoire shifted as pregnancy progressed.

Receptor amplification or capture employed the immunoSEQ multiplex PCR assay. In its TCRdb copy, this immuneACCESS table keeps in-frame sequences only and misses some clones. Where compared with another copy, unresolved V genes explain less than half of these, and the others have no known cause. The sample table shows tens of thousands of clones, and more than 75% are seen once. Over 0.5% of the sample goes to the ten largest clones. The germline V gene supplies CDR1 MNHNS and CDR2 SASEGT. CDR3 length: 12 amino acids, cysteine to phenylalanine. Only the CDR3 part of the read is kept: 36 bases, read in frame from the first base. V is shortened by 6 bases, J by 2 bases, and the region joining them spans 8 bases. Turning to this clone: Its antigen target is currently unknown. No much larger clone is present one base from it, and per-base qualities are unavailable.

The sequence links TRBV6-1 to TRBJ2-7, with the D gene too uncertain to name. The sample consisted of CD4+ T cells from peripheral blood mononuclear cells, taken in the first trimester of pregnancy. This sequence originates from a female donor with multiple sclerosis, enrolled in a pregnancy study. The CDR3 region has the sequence CASRAVTYEQYF. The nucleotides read TGTGCCAGCAGGGCAGTAACCTACGAGCAGTACTTC.